The TCR beta chain described here comes from a study of OX40 agonist ivuxolimab in advanced cancers. Study-level points and caveats: At 0.1 to 3.0 mg/kg, CD4+ and CD8+ blood T cells expanded clonally by week 6.

Clones were read by immunoSEQ multiplex PCR, and TCRdb kept only the in-frame ones, dropping some. In the table there are 55,000 to 60,000 clones, about 83% of which are singletons. Worth noting for this clone: Its specificity is not known.

Specimen: CD4+ or CD8+ T cells sorted from blood, collected in a trial of the OX40 agonist ivuxolimab. This clonotype was sampled from an adult with an advanced solid tumor such as melanoma, head and neck, liver or kidney cancer.

CDR3 region: CASSRTGTTYEQYF. CDR3 bases: TGTGCCAGCAGCCGTACCGGGACAACCTACGAGCAGTACTTC. J is TRBJ2-7 and V is TRBV5-4, with D possibly being TRBD1 (6 bases). Trimming stripped 4 bases from V and 2 bases from J, with 13 bases between. Germline loops: CDR1 SGHNT, CDR2 YYREEE (reference sequence). The CDR3 loop spans 14 amino acids.